Each of the 16 T cell receptor beta chains below was sequenced from the same sample in a study of blood T cells in healthy people across ages. The second PCR ran roughly 6 to 11 cycles with a sample-barcoded 5' primer and J-beta primers. TCRdb called the 5' RACE reads again in MiXCR, with one record for every CDR3 protein. Here the sample spans 950,000 to 1,200,000 distinct CDR3 sequences, around two fifths being singletons. Sequenced input: blood. Receptor source: a man between 18 and 35 years old in good health.

The chain employs TRBV20-1 and TRBJ2-1, with TRBD2 matching 9 bases. This CDR3 is built from 16 residues. Germline V gives CDR1 DFQATT, CDR2 SNEGSKA (reference sequence). J gave up 3 bases and V 5 bases, and 11 bases lay outside the gene matches. CDR3 residues: CSAPQLAGGHYNEQFF. The CDR3 DNA is TGCAGTGCTCCCCAACTTGCGGGGGGGCACTACAATGAGCAGTTCTTC.

This clonotype was detected a few times. V gene TRBV20-1 combines with J gene TRBJ2-1; 7 bases match TRBD2. The CDR3 is 15 amino acids. Germline CDR1 reads DFQATT; CDR2 reads SNEGSKA (reference sequence). J lost 5 bases, V lost 4 bases, and 11 bases had no gene match. The CDR3 reads CSATDGGYLNNEQFF. In DNA form, the CDR3 reads TGCAGTGCTACCGACGGGGGGTATTTGAACAATGAGCAGTTCTTC.

The chain is built from TRBV28 and TRBJ1-1; no firm D call. Germline V gene data show CDR1 as MDHEN and CDR2 as SYDVKM. CDR3 length: 12 residues. V shed 6 bases and J shed 3 bases, with 8 bases lying between them. Here the CDR3 reads CASRSTDTEAFF. For the CDR3, the DNA is TGTGCCAGCAGGAGTACTGACACTGAAGCTTTCTTT.

Concerning this clonotype itself: Sequence at one end of the junction differs from germline and may be a read error. The genes are TRBV6-1 and TRBJ1-5; D is undetermined. The CDR3 runs to 15 residues. Per germline, CDR1 MNHNS and CDR2 SASEGT. The CDR3 here is CARSEGLQRNQPQHF. In DNA, the CDR3 is TGTGCCCGCAGTGAAGGCCTACAGAGGAATCAGCCCCAGCATTTT.

The table lists this clonotype with a few counts. This chain joins TRBV14 and TRBJ2-7, with D possibly being TRBD1 (5 bases). Germline CDR1 is SGHDN and CDR2 is FVKESK. The CDR3 totals 14 residues. V was trimmed by 1 base and J by 3 bases, leaving 10 bases between them. This CDR3 is CASSQGPGIYEQYF. The CDR3 DNA sequence: TGTGCCAGCAGCCAAGGTCCAGGGATCTACGAGCAGTACTTC.

The V gene is TRBV4-1, the J gene TRBJ1-2; TRBD1 aligns across 8 bases. Germline CDR1 MGHRA, CDR2 YSYEKL. V lost 2 bases and J lost 2; bases outside the gene matches: 7. CDR3 length equals 16 residues. The CDR3: CASSQKRGQGNYGYTF. The CDR3 nucleotides read TGCGCCAGCAGCCAAAAAAGAGGACAGGGAAACTATGGCTACACCTTC.

The rearrangement links TRBV7-2 to TRBJ2-7; D is unresolved. This CDR3 spans 14 amino acids. Germline lookup yields CDR1 SGHTA and CDR2 FQGNSA. V was clipped by 5 bases and J by 2 bases, with 13 bases between them. CDR3 nucleotide sequence: TGTGCCAGCAGCCTCCGGACGGTTCCCTACGAGCAGTACTTC. The encoded protein is CASSLRTVPYEQYF.

This clonotype has just a few counts. V gene TRBV6-5 combines with J gene TRBJ2-3; D is perhaps TRBD2 (5 bases). The germline CDR1 and CDR2 sequences are MNHEY and SVGAGI. CDR3 size: 15 residues. Trimming left V 0 bases short and J 2 bases short, with 9 bases between. CDR3 bases: TGTGCCAGCAGTTACTCCGGACTTTCCACAGATACGCAGTATTTT. This gives the protein CASSYSGLSTDTQYF.

The chain links TRBV29-1 to TRBJ1-1, with D uncertain. There are 13 residues in the CDR3. Trimming shortened V by 8 bases and J by 6 bases, and 19 bases separated the two germline ends. Per the germline V gene, CDR1 is SQVTM and CDR2 is ANQGSEA. The CDR3 nucleotides are TGCAGCCCGTCTGCCCATATAGGCTCTGAAGCTTTCTTT. This sequence encodes CSPSAHIGSEAFF. The whole variable domain, filled in from reference TRBV29-1 and TRBJ1-1, reads SAVISQKPSRDICQRGTSLTIQCQVDSQVTMMFWYRQQPGQSLTLIATANQGSEATYESGFVIDKFPISRPNLTFSTLTVSNMSPEDSSIYLCSPSAHIGSEAFFGQGTRLTVV.

The CDR3, as DNA: TGTGCCAGCATAGCGGCCAGGGGCTATAGCAATCAGCCCCAGCATTTT. Amino acid sequence: CASIAARGYSNQPQHF. The rearrangement joins TRBV6-2 or TRBV6-3 to TRBJ1-5; D perhaps matches TRBD1 (6 bases). Germline CDR1 and CDR2: MNHEY and SVGEGT. V was trimmed by 7 bases and J by 0 bases, leaving 16 bases between them. The CDR3 is 16 amino acids.

As concerns this clonotype: One junction end disagrees with the germline gene, perhaps due to a read error. The V call is TRBV6-6, the J call TRBJ1-2; TRBD1 aligns across 7 bases. The germline gives CDR1 MNHNY, CDR2 SVGAGI (reference sequence). CDR3 size: 14 residues. CDR3 loop: CVSSQTQGQTGYTF. Written as DNA, the CDR3 is TGTGTCAGCAGCCAGACACAGGGGCAAACTGGCTACACCTTC.

CDR3 amino acids: CASRPDRGREAFF. The CDR3 DNA is TGTGCCAGCAGACCGGACAGGGGGCGGGAAGCTTTCTTT. The V gene is TRBV6-5, the J gene TRBJ1-1; 11 bases are shared with TRBD1. Germline assignment: CDR1 MNHEY and CDR2 SVGAGI. This CDR3 has 13 residues. The J segment lost 8 bases and the V segment lost 6 bases, leaving 5 bases of the junction unmatched.

The DNA for the CDR3 is TGTGCCAGCAGCTTAGTGGCGTCAGTGGAATCGAATGAGCAGTTCTTC. It codes for CASSLVASVESNEQFF. The chain recombines TRBV7-6 with TRBJ2-1; D not certain. Looked up from germline, CDR1 is SGHVS and CDR2 is FNYEAQ. V dropped 1 base and J dropped 7 bases, with 17 bases sitting between them. This CDR3 spans 16 amino acids. Combining the CDR3 with reference TRBV7-6 and TRBJ2-1 gives the whole variable domain GAGVSQSPRYKVTKRGQDVALRCDPISGHVSLYWYRQALGQGPEFLTYFNYEAQQDKSGLPNDRFSAERPEGSISTLTIQRTEQRDSAMYRCASSLVASVESNEQFFGPGTRLTVL.

This chain links TRBV6-1 with TRBJ2-5; D gene uncertain. The CDR3 loop spans 14 amino acids. Germline CDR1 and CDR2: MNHNS and SASEGT. The germline V and J ends were trimmed by 1 base and 1 base, with 7 bases remaining between them. The CDR3 reads CASSEVGVQETQYF. For the CDR3, the DNA is TGTGCCAGCAGTGAAGTTGGGGTCCAAGAGACCCAGTACTTC.

The gene calls are TRBV12-3 or TRBV12-4 and TRBJ2-2; 10 positions match TRBD2. This CDR3 region has 18 residues. Unmatched junction bases numbered 16, after V lost 5 bases and J lost 7 bases. The CDR3 sequence: CASSGGDPSGGFSGELFF. CDR3 bases: TGTGCCAGCAGTGGAGGAGACCCTAGCGGGGGTTTCAGCGGGGAGCTGTTTTTT.

The chain is built from TRBV12-3 or TRBV12-4 and TRBJ1-1; possible D gene TRBD1, 5 bases. With 2 bases removed from V and 3 bases from J, the gap between germline ends came to 13 bases. This CDR3 comprises 15 residues. CDR3 amino acids: CASSLSGQEYTEAFF. The CDR3 DNA reads as TGTGCCAGCAGTTTATCGGGGCAGGAGTACACTGAAGCTTTCTTT.